This T cell receptor beta chain originates from a study of cytomegalovirus exposure and HLA in healthy donors. Overall study: As released early, the data held around 80 million unique TCRs from HLA-typed donors. Points from the study as a whole: The HLA-A and HLA-B alleles of most subjects were reportedly predicted accurately from TCR beta sequences. Clonal expansion, a later analysis showed, was greater in HLA-associated TCR beta chains than in equally common others.

PCR primers comprised 60 Vbeta and 13 Jbeta primers. Original processing methods: In a later analysis, 70 million to 80 million unique TCR beta chains included roughly 11 million shared by two or more donors. Clones were sequenced by immunoSEQ multiplex PCR, and TCRdb holds only the in-frame ones, with some missing. V, J and clone size are taken as reported in that table, and D and trimming were inferred from the DNA itself. Of approximately 190,000 clones in the sample, roughly four fifths were seen once. Germline lookup yields CDR1 KGHSH and CDR2 LQKENI. Deletions cut 3 bases from V and 0 bases from J, with 12 bases between. The CDR3 has 16 amino acids. Regarding this clone: Its target is unknown.

The gene calls are TRBV18 and TRBJ1-3, with no clear D. This TCR was recovered from a young woman in good health and CMV-seronegative. The sequenced material came from PBMCs. CDR3 bases: TGTGCCAGCTCACCGGAGGGTTTATACTCTGGAAACACCATATATTTT. Translating it yields CASSPEGLYSGNTIYF.